This is a list of T cell receptor beta chains from one sample in a study of T cell repertoires in cytomegalovirus infection. MiXCR was run by TCRdb on the reads, yielding one entry per CDR3 protein. The sample consists of some 100,000 distinct CDR3 sequences, about 30% of them appearing once. These receptors lack a known antigen. This material consisted of CD8+ T cells from cultured PBMCs, taken from culture after CMV antigen stimulation. All receptors derive from a human donor in good health (CMV status not recorded). Some clones in this sample may be carry-over from other donors' samples. Both conserved end residues are part of each CDR3. The D gene is left open where the match is weak. Only some rows state a clone size, as once, few, many or a class for expanded clones.

v_call	j_call	d_call	clone_size	cdr3_aa	cdr3_nt
TRBV20-1	TRBJ2-3	TRBD1	-	CSATDRRSTDTQYF	TGCAGTGCAACGGACAGGCGCAGCACAGATACGCAGTATTTT
TRBV28	TRBJ2-7	TRBD1	-	CASSTPDRGLTYEQYF	TGTGCCAGCAGTACCCCGGACAGGGGCCTTACCTACGAGCAGTACTTC
TRBV7-9	TRBJ2-5	-	many	CASSPPPRDQETQYF	TGTGCCAGCAGCCCACCCCCTAGAGACCAAGAGACCCAGTACTTC
TRBV6-1	TRBJ2-5	-	many	CASLQFGLSGETQYF	TGTGCCAGTCTACAATTCGGGTTATCAGGCGAGACCCAGTACTTC
TRBV7-9	TRBJ1-1	-	few	CASTTPGGYTEAFF	TGTGCCAGCACCACTCCCGGGGGGTACACTGAAGCTTTCTTT
TRBV6-4	TRBJ1-1	-	-	CASSELLILFRRMGTEAFF	TGTGCCAGCAGTGAACTACTCATTCTTTTCCGGCGGATGGGTACTGAAGCTTTCTTT
TRBV19	TRBJ2-1	-	few	CASSIGTRGGDEQFF	TGTGCCAGTAGTATAGGCACCCGAGGTGGGGATGAGCAGTTCTTC
TRBV12-3/TRBV12-4	TRBJ1-3	TRBD1	-	CASSSTTGLGNTIYF	TGTGCCAGCAGTTCGACGACAGGGTTGGGAAACACCATATATTTT
TRBV20-1	TRBJ2-7	-	-	CSARGPDNHEQYF	TGCAGTGCTAGGGGTCCCGATAACCACGAGCAGTACTTC
TRBV6-5	TRBJ1-1	TRBD1	-	CASSLRFLRTGSNTEAFF	TGTGCCAGCAGTCTACGATTCCTCCGGACAGGTTCGAACACTGAAGCTTTCTTT
TRBV2	TRBJ2-5	TRBD2	-	CASRQQRGPKQETQYF	TGTGCCAGCAGACAACAGCGGGGACCCAAACAAGAGACCCAGTACTTC
TRBV11-2	TRBJ2-1	TRBD2	few	CASSANQRGDNEQFF	TGTGCCAGCAGCGCGAACCAGCGGGGCGACAATGAGCAGTTCTTC
TRBV15	TRBJ1-5	TRBD1	-	CATSQTGGDQPQHF	TGTGCCACCAGCCAAACAGGGGGCGATCAGCCCCAGCATTTT
TRBV28	TRBJ1-2	-	-	CASSLTLRTIREGYTF	TGTGCCAGCAGTCTCACCCTCCGGACAATTCGCGAGGGCTACACCTTC
TRBV27	TRBJ2-7	-	few	CASSGDLEAYEQYF	TGTGCCAGCAGTGGCGACTTGGAGGCCTACGAGCAGTACTTC
TRBV27	TRBJ2-7	-	-	CASSQGPPSYEQYF	TGTGCCAGCAGCCAGGGACCGCCATCCTACGAGCAGTACTTC
TRBV7-6	TRBJ2-1	-	-	CASSLVGGAGEQFF	TGTGCCAGCAGCTTAGTAGGGGGGGCTGGGGAGCAGTTCTTC
TRBV27	TRBJ2-5	-	few	CASSPPPQETQYF	TGTGCCAGCAGTCCCCCACCCCAAGAGACCCAGTACTTC
TRBV5-6	TRBJ2-7	-	few	CASSPGLAISYEQYF	TGTGCCAGCAGCCCGGGTTTGGCTATCTCCTACGAGCAGTACTTC
TRBV30	TRBJ2-1	-	-	CAWSVGAGAYNEQFF	TGTGCCTGGAGTGTAGGGGCAGGGGCCTACAATGAGCAGTTCTTC
TRBV29-1	TRBJ2-7	TRBD1	-	CSVEVRGTGGHYEQYF	TGCAGCGTTGAAGTTCGTGGGACAGGGGGGCATTACGAGCAGTACTTC
TRBV2	TRBJ1-2	-	-	CASSRIGYTF	TGTGCCAGCAGTCGGATTGGCTACACCTTC
TRBV19	TRBJ1-1	-	few	CASTPPTNTEAFF	TGTGCCAGTACCCCCCCGACGAACACTGAAGCTTTCTTT
TRBV10-3	TRBJ2-3	-	few	CAISRGRGGTDTQYF	TGTGCCATCAGTCGTGGGCGGGGAGGCACAGATACGCAGTATTTT
TRBV20-1	TRBJ2-1	-	-	CSARDPRPGGPHNEQFF	TGCAGTGCTAGAGACCCACGACCGGGGGGCCCCCACAATGAGCAGTTCTTC
TRBV27	TRBJ1-6	-	-	CASSLSPNSPLHF	TGTGCCAGCAGTTTATCCCCCAATTCACCCCTCCACTTT
TRBV27	TRBJ2-1	TRBD1	few	CASSPSRTGSSYNEQFF	TGTGCCAGCAGTCCCTCCCGGACAGGGAGCTCCTACAATGAGCAGTTCTTC
TRBV12-3/TRBV12-4	TRBJ2-1	-	few	CASSPGTAEQFF	TGTGCCAGCAGTCCGGGGACGGCGGAGCAGTTCTTC
TRBV27	TRBJ2-5	-	few	CASSLYSEETQYF	TGTGCCAGCAGTTTATACAGTGAAGAGACCCAGTACTTC
TRBV2	TRBJ2-7	TRBD1	few	CASSATPGTALSYEQYF	TGTGCCAGCAGTGCTACTCCCGGGACAGCCCTTTCCTACGAGCAGTACTTC
TRBV11-2	TRBJ1-1	-	few	CASTQLAALNTEAFF	TGTGCCAGCACCCAACTGGCAGCCTTGAACACTGAAGCTTTCTTT
TRBV5-5	TRBJ1-2	-	-	CASSLSEGSSYYGYTF	TGTGCCAGCAGCTTGTCAGAGGGCTCAAGCTATTATGGCTACACCTTC
TRBV4-1	TRBJ2-2	-	-	CAGRLAVNTGELFF	TGCGCCGGGCGGTTAGCGGTTAACACCGGGGAGCTGTTTTTT
TRBV4-1	TRBJ2-5	-	-	CASSQRMGGGETQYF	TGCGCCAGCAGCCAACGAATGGGGGGTGGAGAGACCCAGTACTTC
TRBV7-6	TRBJ2-1	-	-	CASSLDPDNEQFF	TGTGCCAGCAGCTTAGATCCAGACAATGAGCAGTTCTTC
TRBV4-3	TRBJ2-7	TRBD1	-	CASSDGTDYEQYF	TGCGCCAGCAGCGATGGGACAGACTACGAGCAGTACTTC
TRBV24-1	TRBJ2-1	-	-	CATSDIGDYNEQFF	TGTGCCACCAGTGATATAGGGGACTACAATGAGCAGTTCTTC
TRBV19	TRBJ1-6	-	few	CASNEGSSPLHF	TGTGCCAGTAACGAAGGCAGTTCACCCCTCCACTTT
TRBV19	TRBJ2-1	TRBD2	few	CASSTLGLATYNEQFF	TGTGCCAGTAGTACCTTGGGACTAGCGACCTACAATGAGCAGTTCTTC
TRBV4-1	TRBJ1-2	-	few	CASSQTAGSYGYTF	TGCGCCAGCAGCCAAACAGCGGGTTCCTATGGCTACACCTTC
TRBV7-2	TRBJ1-2	-	few	CASSPTEYYGYTF	TGTGCCAGTAGCCCGACGGAGTATTATGGCTACACCTTC
TRBV7-7	TRBJ2-2	TRBD1	-	CASSPGPWDSANTGELFF	TGTGCCAGCAGCCCCGGACCCTGGGACAGCGCGAACACCGGGGAGCTGTTTTTT
TRBV5-4	TRBJ2-1	-	-	CASTVWGYNEQFF	TGTGCCAGCACCGTCTGGGGCTACAATGAGCAGTTCTTC
TRBV5-1	TRBJ1-1	TRBD1	few	CASSPLTGTATEAFF	TGCGCCAGCAGCCCCTTGACAGGGACTGCCACTGAAGCTTTCTTT
TRBV27	TRBJ2-3	-	-	CASRPGHTDTQYF	TGTGCCAGCAGGCCGGGCCACACAGATACGCAGTATTTT